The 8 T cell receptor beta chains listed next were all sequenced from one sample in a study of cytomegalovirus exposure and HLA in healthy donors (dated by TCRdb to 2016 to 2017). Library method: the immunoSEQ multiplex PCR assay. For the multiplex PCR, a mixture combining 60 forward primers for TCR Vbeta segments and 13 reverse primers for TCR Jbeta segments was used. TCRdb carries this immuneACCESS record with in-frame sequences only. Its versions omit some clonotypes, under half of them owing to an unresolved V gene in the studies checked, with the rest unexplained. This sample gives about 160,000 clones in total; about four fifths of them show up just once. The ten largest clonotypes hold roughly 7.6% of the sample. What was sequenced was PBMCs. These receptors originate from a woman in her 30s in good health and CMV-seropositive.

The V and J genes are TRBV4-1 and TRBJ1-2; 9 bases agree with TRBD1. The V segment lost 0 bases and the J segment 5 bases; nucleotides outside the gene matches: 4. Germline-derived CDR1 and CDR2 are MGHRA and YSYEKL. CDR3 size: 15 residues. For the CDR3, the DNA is TGCGCCAGCAGCCAAGAAGGGACAGGGAGATATGGCTACACCTTC. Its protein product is CASSQEGTGRYGYTF.

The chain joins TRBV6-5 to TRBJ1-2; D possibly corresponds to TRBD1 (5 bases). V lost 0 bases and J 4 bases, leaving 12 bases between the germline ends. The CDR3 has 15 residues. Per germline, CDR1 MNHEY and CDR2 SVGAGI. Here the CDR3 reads CASSYSGRVGYGYTF. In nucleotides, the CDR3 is TGTGCCAGCAGTTACTCGGGCAGGGTCGGCTATGGCTACACCTTC.

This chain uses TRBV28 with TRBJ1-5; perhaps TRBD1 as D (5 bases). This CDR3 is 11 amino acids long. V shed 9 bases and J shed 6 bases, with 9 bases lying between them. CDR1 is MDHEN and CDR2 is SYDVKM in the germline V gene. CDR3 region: CASQGGQPQHF. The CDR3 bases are TGTGCCAGTCAGGGAGGTCAGCCCCAGCATTTT.

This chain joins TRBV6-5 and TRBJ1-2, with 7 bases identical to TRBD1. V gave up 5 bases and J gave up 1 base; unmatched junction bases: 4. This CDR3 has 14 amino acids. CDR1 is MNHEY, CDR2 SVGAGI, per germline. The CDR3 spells CASSLTGVNYGYTF. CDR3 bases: TGTGCCAGCAGTCTAACAGGGGTTAACTATGGCTACACCTTC.

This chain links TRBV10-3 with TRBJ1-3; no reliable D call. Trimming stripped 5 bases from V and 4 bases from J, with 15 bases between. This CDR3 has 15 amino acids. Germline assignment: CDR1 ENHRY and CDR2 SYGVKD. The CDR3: CAISPGPSEGNTIYF. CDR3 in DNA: TGTGCCATCAGTCCGGGTCCCTCTGAAGGAAACACCATATATTTT.

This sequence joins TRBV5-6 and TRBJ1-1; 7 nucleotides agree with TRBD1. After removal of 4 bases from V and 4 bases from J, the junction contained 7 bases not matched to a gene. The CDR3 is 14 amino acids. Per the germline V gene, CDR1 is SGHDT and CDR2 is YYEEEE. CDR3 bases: TGTGCCAGCAGCACAACAGGGGACGGCACTGAAGCTTTCTTT. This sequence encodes CASSTTGDGTEAFF.

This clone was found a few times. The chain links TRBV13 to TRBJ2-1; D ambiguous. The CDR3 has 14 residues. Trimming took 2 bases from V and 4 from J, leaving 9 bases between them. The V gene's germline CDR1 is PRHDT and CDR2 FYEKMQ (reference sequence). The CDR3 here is CASSLSLNYNEQFF. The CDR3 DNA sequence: TGTGCCAGCAGCTTATCACTAAATTACAATGAGCAGTTCTTC.

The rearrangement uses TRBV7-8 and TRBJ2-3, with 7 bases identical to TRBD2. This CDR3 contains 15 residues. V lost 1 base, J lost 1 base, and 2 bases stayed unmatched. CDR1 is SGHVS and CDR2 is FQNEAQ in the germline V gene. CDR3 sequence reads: CASSLGGGGTDTQYF. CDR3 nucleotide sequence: TGTGCCAGCAGCTTAGGTGGGGGGGGCACAGATACGCAGTATTTT.